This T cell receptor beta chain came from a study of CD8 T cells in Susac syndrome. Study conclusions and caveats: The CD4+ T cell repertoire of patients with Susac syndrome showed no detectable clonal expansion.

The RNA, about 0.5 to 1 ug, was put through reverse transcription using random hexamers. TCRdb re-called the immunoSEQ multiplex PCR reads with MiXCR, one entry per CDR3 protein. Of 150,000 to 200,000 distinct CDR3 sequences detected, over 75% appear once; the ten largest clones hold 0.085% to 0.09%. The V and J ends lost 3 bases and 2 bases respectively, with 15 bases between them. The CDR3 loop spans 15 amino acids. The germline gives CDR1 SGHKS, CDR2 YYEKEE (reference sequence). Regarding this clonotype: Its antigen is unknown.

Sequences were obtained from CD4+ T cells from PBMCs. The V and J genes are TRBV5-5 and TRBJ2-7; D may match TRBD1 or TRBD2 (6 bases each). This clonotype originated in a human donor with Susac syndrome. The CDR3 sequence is CASSSGFRGPYEQYF. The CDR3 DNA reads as TGTGCCAGCAGCTCGGGCTTTCGGGGGCCCTACGAGCAGTACTTC.